These 23 T cell receptor beta chains originate from one sample sequenced in a study of early stage breast cancer tumors. Clones were read by immunoSEQ multiplex PCR, and TCRdb kept only the in-frame ones, dropping some. The sample holds 20,000 to 25,000 clones; roughly 76% are singletons and the top ten take around 30%. The sample taken for sequencing was blood. Receptors were obtained from a person in their sixties with breast cancer.

The chain carries TRBV5-1 and TRBJ1-1; no firm D call. The germline V gene encodes CDR1 SGHRS and CDR2 YFSETQ. Trimming cost V 6 bases and J 0 bases, with 9 bases left between them. CDR3 length: 13 residues. The CDR3 DNA reads as TGCGCCAGCAAATCCACGATGAACACTGAAGCTTTCTTT. It translates to CASKSTMNTEAFF.

This rearrangement joins TRBV21-1 to TRBJ2-5; TRBD2, the D gene given by the table, was not confirmed from the DNA. TRBV21-1 is a pseudogene segment. The CDR3 is made up of 14 amino acids. The CDR3 region is CASSNRVAVETQYF. The CDR3 nucleotides are TGTGCCAGCAGCAACAGGGTAGCGGTGGAGACCCAGTACTTC.

The chain is built from TRBV7-2 and TRBJ2-3; D is unclear. CDR1 SGHTA and CDR2 FQGNSA come from the germline V gene. The CDR3 is 13 amino acids. V was shortened by 5 bases and J by 4 bases, with 10 bases between the two germline ends. In nucleotides, the CDR3 is TGTGCCAGCAGCCGATTCTTGGCAGATACGCAGTATTTT. It specifies CASSRFLADTQYF.

The chain couples TRBV19 to TRBJ1-3, with D possibly matching TRBD1 (5 bases). Germline lookup yields CDR1 LNHDA and CDR2 SQIVND (reference sequence). This CDR3 region has 14 residues. Trimming cost V 7 bases and J 4 bases, with 14 bases left between them. This CDR3 reads CASTGGVEGNTIYF. DNA for the CDR3: TGTGCCAGTACGGGGGGTGTGGAAGGAAACACCATATATTTT.

The rearrangement uses TRBV7-9 and TRBJ2-3; D is unresolved. Looked up from germline, CDR1 is SEHNR and CDR2 is FQNEAQ (reference sequence). With 7 bases removed from V and 2 bases from J, the gap between germline ends came to 7 bases. The CDR3 length is 12 residues. CDR3 in amino acids: CASTEPTDTQYF. The CDR3 DNA sequence: TGTGCCAGCACTGAACCCACAGATACGCAGTATTTT.

This sequence joins TRBV7-2 and TRBJ2-2; the D call may be TRBD1 or TRBD2 (5 bases each). CDR1 and CDR2 (germline): SGHTA, FQGNSA. The CDR3 extends over 15 amino acids. Trimming cost V 1 base and J 9 bases, with 15 bases left between them. The CDR3 here is CASSLVHGTDRELFF. The CDR3 DNA sequence: TGTGCCAGCAGCTTAGTTCACGGGACGGACCGGGAGCTGTTTTTT.

The chain links TRBV7-6 to TRBJ2-2; D might be TRBD2 (6 bases). V lost 1 base to trimming and J lost 6 bases, with 9 bases between them. CDR3 length equals 14 residues. Per germline, CDR1 SGHVS and CDR2 FNYEAQ. The CDR3 loop reads CASSLGSGAGELFF. The CDR3 bases are TGTGCCAGCAGCTTAGGGTCGGGGGCCGGGGAGCTGTTTTTT.

The rearrangement joins TRBV30 to TRBJ2-3; the match to TRBD2 covers 13 bases. This CDR3 spans 15 amino acids. The V and J ends lost 3 bases and 2 bases, in that order; junction bases with no gene match: 2. CDR1 is GTSNPN, CDR2 SVGIG, per germline (reference sequence). The CDR3 coding sequence is TGTGCCTGGAGGGGACTAGCGGGGACCACAGATACGCAGTATTTT. It encodes CAWRGLAGTTDTQYF.

The V and J genes are TRBV19 and TRBJ1-5; a weak D match, TRBD1 (6 bases). The germline CDR1 and CDR2 sequences are LNHDA and SQIVND (reference sequence). CDR3 length equals 14 residues. V lost 6 bases and J lost 3, with 12 bases in between. CDR3: CASRTGPHNQPQHF. The CDR3 nucleotides are TGTGCCAGTAGGACAGGCCCTCACAATCAGCCCCAGCATTTT.

This chain connects TRBV5-1 to TRBJ2-5; either TRBD1 or TRBD2 may supply D (5 bases each). The germline V gene encodes CDR1 SGHRS and CDR2 YFSETQ. Trimming took 1 base from V and 1 from J, leaving 8 bases between them. The CDR3 totals 14 residues. Written as DNA, the CDR3 is TGCGCCAGCAGCTTGATGGGACCCCAAGAGACCCAGTACTTC. It specifies CASSLMGPQETQYF.

The CDR3 loop is CASSVGTGRAEGYTF. CDR3 coding DNA: TGTGCCAGCAGCGTCGGGACAGGGAGAGCTGAGGGCTACACCTTC. This chain connects TRBV7-9 to TRBJ1-2; 9 positions agree with TRBD1. V lost 5 bases, J lost 8 bases, and 12 bases stayed unmatched. This CDR3 is 15 amino acids long. Germline loops: CDR1 SEHNR, CDR2 FQNEAQ (reference sequence).

The chain joins TRBV18 to TRBJ2-7, with 7 bases that match TRBD1. After removal of 3 bases from V and 1 base from J, the junction contained 3 bases not matched to a gene. The CDR3 runs to 14 residues. CDR1 and CDR2 from the germline V gene are KGHSH and LQKENI. CDR3 residues: CASSPRQGSYEQYF. The DNA of the CDR3 is TGTGCCAGCTCACCCCGACAGGGATCCTACGAGCAGTACTTC.

The genes are TRBV9 and TRBJ2-7; D remains ambiguous. CDR3 length: 14 residues. Trimming took 0 bases from V and 2 from J, leaving 9 bases between them. CDR1 SGDLS and CDR2 YYNGEE come from the germline V gene. The CDR3 sequence: CASSVDGAPYEQYF. For the CDR3, the DNA is TGTGCCAGCAGCGTAGACGGAGCTCCCTACGAGCAGTACTTC.

This clone has a single count. V and J are TRBV11-3 and TRBJ2-2; no clear D. The CDR3 totals 14 residues. V was trimmed by 0 bases and J by 0 bases, leaving 2 bases between them. Germline V gives CDR1 SGHNT, CDR2 YENEEA. The CDR3 region has the DNA TGTGCCAGCAGCTTAGATGCGAACACCGGGGAGCTGTTTTTT. This encodes CASSLDANTGELFF.

V gene TRBV6-5 combines with J gene TRBJ1-1; TRBD1 is a possible D gene (5 bases). This CDR3 is built from 13 residues. Germline V gene sequence: CDR1 MNHEY, CDR2 SVGAGI. V dropped 6 bases and J dropped 7 bases, with 15 bases sitting between them. DNA for the CDR3: TGTGCCAGCAGCGATTCCGGGACCCTTGAAGCTTTCTTT. Amino acid sequence: CASSDSGTLEAFF.

The count of this clone is one. The V call is TRBV18, the J call TRBJ1-2; D call uncertain. The CDR3 contains 12 residues. Per germline, CDR1 KGHSH and CDR2 LQKENI. Deletions cut 2 bases from V and 3 bases from J, with 4 bases between. For the CDR3, the DNA is TGTGCCAGCTCACCAGGAGACTATGGCTACACCTTC. Translating it yields CASSPGDYGYTF.

The V call is TRBV29-1, the J call TRBJ1-1; D remains unclear. Trimming stripped 6 bases from V and 1 base from J, with 12 bases between. Germline-derived CDR1 and CDR2 are SQVTM and ANQGSEA. The CDR3 consists of 13 residues. CDR3: CSVAWRKNTEAFF. The CDR3 DNA is TGCAGCGTCGCATGGAGAAAGAACACTGAAGCTTTCTTT. Full variable domain (rest looked up from reference TRBV29-1 and TRBJ1-1): SAVISQKPSRDICQRGTSLTIQCQVDSQVTMMFWYRQQPGQSLTLIATANQGSEATYESGFVIDKFPISRPNLTFSTLTVSNMSPEDSSIYLCSVAWRKNTEAFFGQGTRLTVV.

V and J are TRBV11-2 and TRBJ1-2; 8 bases align to TRBD1. Germline CDR1 reads SGHAT; CDR2 reads FQNNGV. The CDR3 has 19 amino acids. V shed 2 bases and J 6 bases; nucleotides not matched to a gene: 20. This CDR3 reads CASSLRAYRDRRIGDGYTF. The DNA for the CDR3 is TGTGCCAGCAGCTTAAGGGCTTATCGGGACAGGCGGATTGGAGATGGCTACACCTTC.

V is TRBV7-9 and J is TRBJ2-7; D unclear. Germline V lookup: CDR1 SEHNR, CDR2 FQNEAQ (reference sequence). The CDR3 sequence is 13 residues long. Trimming took 2 bases from V and 2 from J, leaving 7 bases between them. The CDR3: CASSLQQTYEQYF. CDR3 nucleotides: TGTGCCAGCAGCTTACAACAGACCTACGAGCAGTACTTC.

The V and J genes are TRBV5-1 and TRBJ1-2; D is undetermined. V was shortened by 6 bases and J by 4 bases, with 13 bases between the two germline ends. Germline lookup yields CDR1 SGHRS and CDR2 YFSETQ. The CDR3 has 13 amino acids. The CDR3 DNA reads TGCGCCAGCATGGAGCCCCCGGGCTATGGCTACACCTTC. Its translation: CASMEPPGYGYTF.

The V call is TRBV7-9, the J call TRBJ2-5, with D perhaps matching TRBD2 (6 bases). Germline V gene lookup returns CDR1 SEHNR and CDR2 FQNEAQ (reference sequence). CDR3 size: 14 residues. V was trimmed by 5 bases and J by 8 bases, leaving 18 bases between them. The CDR3 is CASSEQSGSGTQYF. In DNA, the CDR3 is TGTGCCAGCAGCGAGCAGTCCGGGAGTGGTACCCAGTACTTC.

The sample holds one count of this clone. The chain employs TRBV2 and TRBJ2-1, with TRBD1 matching over 7 bases. With V trimmed by 6 bases and J by 4 bases, 0 bases remained unmatched. The CDR3 spans 12 residues. Germline lookup yields CDR1 SNHLY and CDR2 FYNNEI. CDR3 protein: CASRGQYNEQFF. DNA for the CDR3: TGTGCCAGCAGGGGACAGTACAATGAGCAGTTCTTC.

There are a few counts of this clone. V usage is TRBV25-1 and J usage is TRBJ2-2; 9 nucleotides match TRBD1. Losses at the gene ends were 6 bases for V and 5 bases for J; bases not matched to a gene: 7. This CDR3 is 15 amino acids long. The V gene's germline CDR1 is MGHDK and CDR2 SYGVNS. The CDR3 bases are TGTGCCAGCAGGTTGGGGACAGGGTCGACCGGGGAGCTGTTTTTT. Protein product: CASRLGTGSTGELFF. Complete variable domain (other parts from reference TRBV25-1 and TRBJ2-2): EADIYQTPRYLVIGTGKKITLECSQTMGHDKMYWYQQDPGMELHLIHYSYGVNSTEKGDLSSESTVSRIRTEHFPLTLESARPSHTSQYLCASRLGTGSTGELFFGEGSRLTVL.